The present T cell receptor beta chain was sequenced within a study of blood T cell repertoires in COVID-19 (TCRdb year 2020). At the level of the whole study: Collaborator samples came from the United States, Italy and Spain and covered acute and convalescent phases of COVID-19. The material from the prospective study consisted of cDNA or gDNA derived from T cells, B-cell-depleted T cells, or PBMCs. Subjects who had been exposed to COVID-19, were actively infected with it, or had recovered from it provided the deeply sampled blood TCRbeta repertoires that made up the dataset. The repertoires were released in a freely available public database intended as a resource for research on the immune response to SARS-CoV-2. The samples were drawn from the first 160 participants of the ongoing ImmuneRACE study and from about 1,200 subjects provided by 6 global collaborators. A de-identified subject ID, COVID-19 status, age in years and sex were almost always included in the sample metadata. Where available, HLA class I and class II types were obtained from metadata supplied by the sample provider rather than from assay-based typing. Broader findings and caveats from the paper: How much clinical and demographic metadata was included differed by source and by participant, and the metadata was provided uncurated.

The V end gives up 7 bases and the J end 8 bases, leaving 6 bases in the junction not matched to a gene. The CDR3 spans 12 residues, from the cysteine through the phenylalanine. The sequence is cut down to CDR3 DNA, 36 bases in frame from base 1. For CDR1 and CDR2, the germline V gene lists SQVTM and ANQGSEA. Collaborating institutions collected whole blood in K2EDTA tubes following their own protocols. For TCRbeta analysis, collaborator samples were shipped as frozen whole blood, as isolated PBMCs, or as DNA extracted from either sample type. The immunoSEQ Assay, a bias-controlled multiplex PCR, was used to amplify TCRbeta CDR3 regions from genomic DNA. In the source study's methods: The number of nucleated cells in each sample was estimated by amplification of reference gene primers within the assay. To quantify the absolute abundance of each unique TCRbeta CDR3 rearrangement, sequence reads were collapsed and filtered. For each sample, productive Simpson clonality was calculated as the square root of Simpson's diversity index across productive rearrangements. Not all clones reach the TCRdb copy of this immuneACCESS table, which keeps in-frame sequences only. Checked studies attribute under half of the gap to unresolved V genes and leave the rest unexplained. That table furnishes V, J and clone size, whereas the DNA furnished D and trimming. This sample lists more than 95,000 clones; around three quarters were detected once. The ten largest clones add up to 2% to 2.5% of the sample.

This clone was recorded a few times. Its specific antigen is unknown. Qualities for individual bases were not recorded, and no much larger clone is one base off. This TCR was sampled from a woman aged 70-85 years with acute or convalescent COVID-19. This sequence uses TRBV29-1 and TRBJ2-1, with 9 bases matching TRBD1. The sample comprised peripheral blood. The nucleotides read TGCAGCGCCGGGACAGGGAGGCATGAGCAGTTCTTC. Its product reads: CSAGTGRHEQFF.